This T cell receptor (beta chain) was sequenced in a study of cytomegalovirus exposure and HLA in healthy donors. Study-wide results and caveats: Within the 120 or so validation repertoires, first-cohort TCR clusters tended to co-occur, according to a later analysis.

A note on this clone: No antigen is known for it.

Germline lookup yields CDR1 MNHNS and CDR2 SASEGT. This CDR3 has 15 amino acids. V lost 5 bases, J lost 1 base, and 6 bases stayed unmatched. Profiled with immunoSEQ multiplex PCR; TCRdb holds only in-frame clones, not every one. Among under 150,000 clones listed, 85% to 90% were seen once. The TCR sequence derives from a man aged 18 to 29 in good health and CMV-seropositive. The rearrangement links TRBV6-1 to TRBJ2-3; 7 bases are a match to TRBD1. Material for sequencing was PBMCs. CDR3 nucleotides: TGTGCCAGCAGTTCACGACAGGGCCGCACAGATACGCAGTATTTT. It translates to CASSSRQGRTDTQYF.